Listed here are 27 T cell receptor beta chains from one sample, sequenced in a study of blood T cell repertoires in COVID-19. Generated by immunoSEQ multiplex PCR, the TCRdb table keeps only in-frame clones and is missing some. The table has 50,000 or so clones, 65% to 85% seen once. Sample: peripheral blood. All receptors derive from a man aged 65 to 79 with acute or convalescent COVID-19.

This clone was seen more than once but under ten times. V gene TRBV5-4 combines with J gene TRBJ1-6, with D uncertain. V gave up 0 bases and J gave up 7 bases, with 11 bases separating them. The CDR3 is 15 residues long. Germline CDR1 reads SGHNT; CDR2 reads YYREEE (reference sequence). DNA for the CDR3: TGTGCCAGCAGCTTGGGGGCGGGTACCAATTCACCCCTCCACTTT. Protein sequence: CASSLGAGTNSPLHF.

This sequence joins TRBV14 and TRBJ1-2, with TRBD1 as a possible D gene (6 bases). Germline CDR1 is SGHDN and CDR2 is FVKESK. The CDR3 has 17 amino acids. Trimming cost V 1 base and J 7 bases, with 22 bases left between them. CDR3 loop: CASSQAPLRGRGSGYTF. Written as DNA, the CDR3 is TGTGCCAGCAGCCAAGCACCCCTCAGGGGTCGGGGAAGTGGCTACACCTTC.

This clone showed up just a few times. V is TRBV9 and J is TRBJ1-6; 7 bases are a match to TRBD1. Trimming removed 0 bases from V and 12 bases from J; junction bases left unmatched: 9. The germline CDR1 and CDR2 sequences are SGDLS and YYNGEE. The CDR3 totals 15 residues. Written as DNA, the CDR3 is TGTGCCAGCAGCGTAGGGTCGACAGGGCCCGAACCCCTCCACTTT. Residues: CASSVGSTGPEPLHF.

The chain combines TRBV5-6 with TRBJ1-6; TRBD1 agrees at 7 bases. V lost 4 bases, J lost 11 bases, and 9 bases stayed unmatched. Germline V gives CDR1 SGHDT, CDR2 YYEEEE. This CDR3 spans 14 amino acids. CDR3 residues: CASSLPDRWAPLHF. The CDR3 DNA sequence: TGTGCCAGCAGCCTACCGGACAGGTGGGCACCCCTCCACTTT.

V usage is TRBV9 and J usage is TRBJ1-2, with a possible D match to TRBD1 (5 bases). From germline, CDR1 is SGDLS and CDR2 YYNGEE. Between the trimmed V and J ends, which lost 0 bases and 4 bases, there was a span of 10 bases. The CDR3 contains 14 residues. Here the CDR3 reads CASSVDPGPYGYTF. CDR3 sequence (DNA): TGTGCCAGCAGCGTAGACCCAGGGCCCTATGGCTACACCTTC. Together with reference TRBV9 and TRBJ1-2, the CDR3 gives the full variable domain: DSGVTQTPKHLITATGQRVTLRCSPRSGDLSVYWYQQSLDQGLQFLIQYYNGEERAKGNILERFSAQQFPDLHSELNLSSLELGDSALYFCASSVDPGPYGYTFGSGTRLTVV.

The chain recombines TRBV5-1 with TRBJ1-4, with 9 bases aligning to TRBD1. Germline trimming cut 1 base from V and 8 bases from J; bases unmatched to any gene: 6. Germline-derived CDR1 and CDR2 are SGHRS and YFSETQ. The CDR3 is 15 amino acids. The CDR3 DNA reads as TGCGCCAGCAGCTTGCCGGGACAGGGTAACGAAAAACTGTTTTTT. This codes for CASSLPGQGNEKLFF.

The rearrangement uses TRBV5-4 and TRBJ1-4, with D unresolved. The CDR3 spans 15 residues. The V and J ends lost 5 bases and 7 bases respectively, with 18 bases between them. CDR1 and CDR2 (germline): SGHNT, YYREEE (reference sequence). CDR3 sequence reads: CASRPDGPGGEKLFF. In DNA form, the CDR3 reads TGTGCCAGCAGACCGGACGGCCCGGGAGGTGAAAAACTGTTTTTT.

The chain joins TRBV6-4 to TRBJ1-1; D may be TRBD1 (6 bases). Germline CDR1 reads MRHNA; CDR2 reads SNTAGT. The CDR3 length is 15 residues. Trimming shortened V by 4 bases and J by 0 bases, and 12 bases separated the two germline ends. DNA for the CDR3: TGTGCCAGCAGTGTCGGCAGGGGCATGAACACTGAAGCTTTCTTT. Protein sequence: CASSVGRGMNTEAFF.

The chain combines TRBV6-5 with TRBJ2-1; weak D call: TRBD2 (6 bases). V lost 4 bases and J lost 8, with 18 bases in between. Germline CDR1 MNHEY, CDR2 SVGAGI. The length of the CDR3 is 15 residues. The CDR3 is CASSSPAGREDEQFF. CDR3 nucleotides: TGTGCCAGCAGTTCCCCCGCGGGGCGGGAAGATGAGCAGTTCTTC.

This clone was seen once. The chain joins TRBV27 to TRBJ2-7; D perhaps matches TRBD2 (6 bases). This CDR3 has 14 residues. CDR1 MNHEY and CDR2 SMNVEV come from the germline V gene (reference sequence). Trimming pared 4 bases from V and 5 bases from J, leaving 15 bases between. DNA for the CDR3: TGTGCCAGCAGTTCGTACGGAGGGCTCAACGAGCAGTACTTC. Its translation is CASSSYGGLNEQYF.

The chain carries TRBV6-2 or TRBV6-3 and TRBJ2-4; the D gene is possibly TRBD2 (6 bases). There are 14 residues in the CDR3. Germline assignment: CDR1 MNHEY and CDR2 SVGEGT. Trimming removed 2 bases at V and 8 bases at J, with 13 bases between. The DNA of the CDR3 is TGTGCCAGCAGTTACGCGGGGATCTCGGACATTCAGTACTTC. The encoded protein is CASSYAGISDIQYF.

The CDR3 DNA reads as TGCGCCAGCAGCCAAGAAGGGACAGGGGAGAGCTACACCTTC. It encodes CASSQEGTGESYTF. The chain employs TRBV4-3 and TRBJ1-2; 10 nucleotides line up with TRBD1. This CDR3 contains 14 residues. In germline, CDR1 is LGHNA, CDR2 YSLEER. V lost 0 bases to trimming and J lost 9 bases; unmatched junction nucleotides: 4.

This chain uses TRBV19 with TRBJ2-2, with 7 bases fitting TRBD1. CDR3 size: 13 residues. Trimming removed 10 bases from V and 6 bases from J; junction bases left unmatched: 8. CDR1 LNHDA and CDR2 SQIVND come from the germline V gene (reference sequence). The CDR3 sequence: CATLDRDAGELFF. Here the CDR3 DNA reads TGTGCCACCCTAGACAGGGACGCCGGGGAGCTGTTTTTT.

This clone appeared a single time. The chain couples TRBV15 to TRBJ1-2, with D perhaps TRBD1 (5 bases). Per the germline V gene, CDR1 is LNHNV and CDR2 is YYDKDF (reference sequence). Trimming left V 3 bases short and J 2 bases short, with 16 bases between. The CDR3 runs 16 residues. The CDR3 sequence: CATSRRGPAGNYGYTF. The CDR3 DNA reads TGTGCCACCAGCAGGAGGGGCCCAGCGGGGAACTATGGCTACACCTTC. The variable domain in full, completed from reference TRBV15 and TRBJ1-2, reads DAMVIQNPRYQVTQFGKPVTLSCSQTLNHNVMYWYQQKSSQAPKLLFHYYDKDFNNEADTPDNFQSRRPNTSFCFLDIRSPGLGDTAMYLCATSRRGPAGNYGYTFGSGTRLTVV.

Written as DNA, the CDR3 is TGTGCCAGCAGCTCCGACTTAGCCAATGAGCAGTTCTTC. This translates into CASSSDLANEQFF. The chain couples TRBV4-2 to TRBJ2-1; D is uncertain. Trimming removed 5 bases from V and 6 bases from J, with 11 bases in between. Per germline, CDR1 LGHNA and CDR2 YNFKEQ. This CDR3 spans 13 amino acids.

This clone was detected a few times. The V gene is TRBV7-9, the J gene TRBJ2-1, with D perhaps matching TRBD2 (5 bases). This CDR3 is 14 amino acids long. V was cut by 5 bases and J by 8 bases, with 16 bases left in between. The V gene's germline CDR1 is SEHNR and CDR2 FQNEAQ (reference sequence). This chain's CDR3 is CASSNTMGVHEQFF. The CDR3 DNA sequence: TGTGCCAGCAGCAATACCATGGGAGTCCATGAGCAGTTCTTC.

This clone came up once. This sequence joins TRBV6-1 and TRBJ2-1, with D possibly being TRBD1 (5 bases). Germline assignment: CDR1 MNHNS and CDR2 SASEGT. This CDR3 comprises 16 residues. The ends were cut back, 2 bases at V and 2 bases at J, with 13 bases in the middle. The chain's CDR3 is CASSESWRQTYNEQFF. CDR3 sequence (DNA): TGTGCCAGCAGTGAAAGCTGGAGACAGACCTACAATGAGCAGTTCTTC.

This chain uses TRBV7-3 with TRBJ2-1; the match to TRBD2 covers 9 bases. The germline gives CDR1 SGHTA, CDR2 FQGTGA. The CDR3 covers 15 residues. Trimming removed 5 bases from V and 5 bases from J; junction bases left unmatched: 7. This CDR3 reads CASSMTGTSNNEQFF. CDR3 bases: TGTGCCAGCAGCATGACCGGGACTAGCAACAATGAGCAGTTCTTC.

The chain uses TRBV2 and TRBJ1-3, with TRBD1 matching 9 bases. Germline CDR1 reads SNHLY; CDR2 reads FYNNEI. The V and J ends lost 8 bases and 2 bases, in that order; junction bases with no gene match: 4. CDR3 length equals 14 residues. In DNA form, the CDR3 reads TGTGCCAGCTCTCGACAGGGGGCTGGAAACACCATATATTTT. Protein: CASSRQGAGNTIYF.

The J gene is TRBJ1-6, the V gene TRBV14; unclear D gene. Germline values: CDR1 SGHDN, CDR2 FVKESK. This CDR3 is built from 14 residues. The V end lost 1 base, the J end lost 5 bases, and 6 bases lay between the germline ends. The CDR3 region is CASSQGRNNSPLHF. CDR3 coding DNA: TGTGCCAGCAGCCAAGGGAGAAATAATTCACCCCTCCACTTT.

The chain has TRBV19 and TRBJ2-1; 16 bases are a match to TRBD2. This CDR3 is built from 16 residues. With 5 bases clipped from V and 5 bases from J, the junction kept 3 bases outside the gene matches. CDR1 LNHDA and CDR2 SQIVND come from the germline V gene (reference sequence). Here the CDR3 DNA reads TGTGCCAGTAGTCCGGGGACTAGCGGGGGGGACAATGAGCAGTTCTTC. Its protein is CASSPGTSGGDNEQFF.

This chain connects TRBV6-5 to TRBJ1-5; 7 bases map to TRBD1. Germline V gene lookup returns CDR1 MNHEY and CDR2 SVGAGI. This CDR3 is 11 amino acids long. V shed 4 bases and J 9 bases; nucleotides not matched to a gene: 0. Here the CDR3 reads CASSSGGPQHF. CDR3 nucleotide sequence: TGTGCCAGCAGTTCAGGGGGGCCCCAGCATTTT.

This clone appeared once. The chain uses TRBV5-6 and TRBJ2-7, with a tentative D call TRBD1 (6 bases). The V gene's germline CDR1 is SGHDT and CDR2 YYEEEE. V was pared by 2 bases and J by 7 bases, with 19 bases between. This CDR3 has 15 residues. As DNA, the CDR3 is TGTGCCAGCAGCTTCCTGGGGGCCTCCCAGGGAGAGCAGTACTTC. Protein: CASSFLGASQGEQYF.

CDR3 nucleotide sequence: TGTGCCAGCAATCCAACGGGAGTTTGGGCAAATGGCTACACCTTC. This sequence encodes CASNPTGVWANGYTF. V is TRBV6-5 and J is TRBJ1-2; D unclear. CDR1 and CDR2 from the germline V gene are MNHEY and SVGAGI. This CDR3 spans 15 amino acids. V lost 7 bases and J lost 6, with 21 bases in between.

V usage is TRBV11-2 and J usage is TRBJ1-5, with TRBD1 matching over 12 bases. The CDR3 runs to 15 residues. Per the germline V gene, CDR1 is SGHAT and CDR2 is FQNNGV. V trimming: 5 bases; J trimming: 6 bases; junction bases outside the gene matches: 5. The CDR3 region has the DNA TGTGCCAGCAGCACCGGGACAGGGGGCGTTCAGCCCCAGCATTTT. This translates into CASSTGTGGVQPQHF.

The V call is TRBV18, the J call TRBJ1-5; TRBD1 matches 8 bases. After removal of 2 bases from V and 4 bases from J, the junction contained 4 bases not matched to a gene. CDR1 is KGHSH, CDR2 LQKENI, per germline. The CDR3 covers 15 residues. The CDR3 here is CASSPSQGANQPQHF. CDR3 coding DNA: TGTGCCAGCTCACCATCGCAGGGGGCTAATCAGCCCCAGCATTTT. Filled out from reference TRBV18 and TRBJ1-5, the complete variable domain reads NAGVMQNPRHLVRRRGQEARLRCSPMKGHSHVYWYRQLPEEGLKFMVYLQKENIIDESGMPKERFSAEFPKEGPSILRIQQVVRGDSAAYFCASSPSQGANQPQHFGDGTRLSIL.

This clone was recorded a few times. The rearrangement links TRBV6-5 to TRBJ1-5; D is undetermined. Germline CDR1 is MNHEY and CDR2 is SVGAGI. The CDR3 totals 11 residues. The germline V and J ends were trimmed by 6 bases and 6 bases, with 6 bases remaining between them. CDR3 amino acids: CASREGQPQHF. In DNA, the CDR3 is TGTGCCAGCAGGGAGGGTCAGCCCCAGCATTTT.